These 21 T cell receptor beta chains were all obtained from the same sample, sequenced in a study of blood T cells in healthy people across ages. A second PCR, run for about 7 to 11 cycles, used a sample-barcoded 5' primer plus a J-beta primer mix. TCRdb passed the 5' RACE reads through MiXCR, listing each CDR3 protein once. The table has just under 750,000 distinct CDR3 sequences, 22% seen once; the top ten hold about 22%. Material for sequencing was blood. These receptors came from a man between 65 and 85 years old in good health.

The sample holds a few counts of this clonotype. The chain carries TRBV12-3 or TRBV12-4 and TRBJ2-6; the D is unclear. The CDR3 has 14 residues. V shed 3 bases and J shed 3 bases, with 6 bases lying between them. CDR3 sequence (DNA): TGTGCCAGCAGTTTTGGGGATGGGGCCAACGTCCTGACTTTC. Translated: CASSFGDGANVLTF.

The chain uses TRBV4-3 and TRBJ1-2; D is unresolved. The CDR3 extends over 14 amino acids. From germline, CDR1 is LGHNA and CDR2 YSLEER. Trimming stripped 0 bases from V and 6 bases from J, with 11 bases between. The CDR3 sequence: CASSQERELNGYTF. CDR3 bases: TGCGCCAGCAGCCAAGAACGGGAACTTAATGGCTACACCTTC.

This clonotype was picked up a small number of times. The chain carries TRBV12-5 and TRBJ2-4; 12 nucleotides align to TRBD2. Germline loops: CDR1 LGHNT, CDR2 FRNRAP. With 3 bases clipped from V and 15 bases from J, the junction kept 6 bases outside the gene matches. The CDR3 spans 13 residues. The CDR3 coding sequence is TGTGCTAGTGGTTTTCGACTAGCGGGAGTACTGTACTTC. Amino acid sequence: CASGFRLAGVLYF.

This clonotype was counted many times. V is TRBV6-6 and J is TRBJ2-5, with D hard to call. The CDR3 covers 16 residues. Per the germline V gene, CDR1 is MNHNY and CDR2 is SVGAGI (reference sequence). V lost 2 bases to trimming and J lost 5 bases, with 18 bases between them. The CDR3 region has the DNA TGTGCCAGCAGTTACGCCCCATATCCCTCCCGGGAGACCCAGTACTTC. This codes for CASSYAPYPSRETQYF.

This clonotype was seen only a few times. This chain joins TRBV5-1 and TRBJ2-7; D may be TRBD1 or TRBD2 (6 bases each). The CDR3 extends over 14 amino acids. The V and J ends lost 2 bases and 2 bases respectively, with 11 bases between them. Germline CDR1 is SGHRS and CDR2 is YFSETQ. CDR3 loop: CASSFSGDTYEQYF. CDR3 DNA sequence: TGCGCCAGCAGCTTTTCGGGGGACACCTACGAGCAGTACTTC.

V gene TRBV11-2 combines with J gene TRBJ2-5; tentative D call: TRBD2 (6 bases). The CDR3 has 13 residues. Germline values: CDR1 SGHAT, CDR2 FQNNGV. The V end lost 2 bases, the J end lost 6 bases, and 10 bases lay between the germline ends. The CDR3, as DNA: TGTGCCAGCAGCTTACAGACTAGTCAGACCCAGTACTTC. This encodes CASSLQTSQTQYF.

The chain employs TRBV5-1 and TRBJ2-4; D is possibly TRBD2 (6 bases). CDR3 length: 15 residues. Germline V gene sequence: CDR1 SGHRS, CDR2 YFSETQ. The germline V and J ends were trimmed by 3 bases and 6 bases, with 16 bases remaining between them. CDR3 coding DNA: TGCGCCAGCAGCTCGGGAGATGCAGGGTCAAACATTCAGTACTTC. Protein product: CASSSGDAGSNIQYF.

J is TRBJ2-3 and V is TRBV24-1, with D possibly TRBD1 on 6 matching bases. V was cut by 0 bases and J by 3 bases, with 6 bases left in between. This CDR3 has 14 amino acids. In germline, CDR1 is KGHDR, CDR2 SFDVKD. CDR3 nucleotides: TGTGCCACCAGTGATTTGCAGGGGACAGATACGCAGTATTTT. This codes for CATSDLQGTDTQYF.

This clonotype was seen a few times. CDR3 in amino acids: CSVEGSGGNEKLFF. The CDR3 DNA reads as TGCAGCGTTGAAGGTTCGGGGGGGAATGAAAAACTGTTTTTT. This sequence joins TRBV29-1 and TRBJ1-4; the D gene is possibly TRBD1 (5 bases). CDR1 is SQVTM, CDR2 ANQGSEA, per germline. This CDR3 contains 14 residues. V lost 1 base to trimming and J lost 5 bases, with 11 bases between them.

The V and J genes are TRBV20-1 and TRBJ2-5, with 7 bases aligning to TRBD2. CDR1 is DFQATT, CDR2 SNEGSKA, per germline (reference sequence). V was clipped by 1 base and J by 0 bases; unmatched bases: 8. This CDR3 is 16 amino acids long. CDR3 sequence (DNA): TGCAGTGCTAGAGGGGCCAGCGGGGAGTACCAAGAGACCCAGTACTTC. This translates into CSARGASGEYQETQYF.

The sample holds a few counts of this clonotype. V usage is TRBV28 and J usage is TRBJ2-7, with D perhaps being TRBD1 or TRBD2 (5 bases each). The V gene lost 3 bases and the J gene lost 2 bases, with 17 bases spanning the gap. CDR3 length equals 16 residues. The germline gives CDR1 MDHEN, CDR2 SYDVKM. The CDR3, as DNA: TGTGCCAGCAGTTTCCGAATAGGGACGGCGACCTACGAGCAGTACGTC. Protein sequence: CASSFRIGTATYEQYV.

This clonotype was seen a few times. The chain recombines TRBV24-1 with TRBJ2-5, with 8 bases fitting TRBD2. The germline CDR1 and CDR2 sequences are KGHDR and SFDVKD. The CDR3 is made up of 16 amino acids. After removal of 0 bases from V and 0 bases from J, the junction contained 2 bases not matched to a gene. The CDR3 bases are TGTGCCACCAGTGATTTGACTAGCGGACACCAAGAGACCCAGTACTTC. It specifies CATSDLTSGHQETQYF.

This clonotype was seen more than once but under ten times. This chain connects TRBV20-1 to TRBJ1-6; D is uncertain. The V gene's germline CDR1 is DFQATT and CDR2 SNEGSKA (reference sequence). V was trimmed by 3 bases and J by 5 bases, leaving 14 bases between them. CDR3 length: 15 residues. The DNA for the CDR3 is TGCAGTGCTAGCCGACCTACCCTGAATAATTCACCCCTCCACTTT. It encodes CSASRPTLNNSPLHF.

This clonotype was counted between two and nine times. CDR3 sequence reads: CAISESGTVRTYEQYF. The CDR3 nucleotides are TGTGCCATCAGTGAGTCAGGGACAGTTAGGACCTACGAGCAGTACTTC. J is TRBJ2-7 and V is TRBV10-3; 7 bases line up with TRBD1. CDR1 ENHRY and CDR2 SYGVKD come from the germline V gene. V dropped 0 bases and J dropped 2; count of bases not matched to a gene: 7. The CDR3 contains 16 residues.

This clonotype was detected only a few times. The V and J genes are TRBV20-1 and TRBJ2-1; the D gene is possibly TRBD2 (6 bases). This CDR3 is built from 14 residues. With 1 base removed from V and 3 bases from J, the gap between germline ends came to 10 bases. Germline loops: CDR1 DFQATT, CDR2 SNEGSKA (reference sequence). As DNA, the CDR3 is TGCAGTGCTAGAGCGGGAGTGGGCTACAATGAGCAGTTCTTC. It is translated as CSARAGVGYNEQFF.

On this clonotype: Since no conserved phenylalanine or tryptophan closes the CDR3, a read error is the likely cause. The rearrangement uses TRBV12-3 or TRBV12-4 and TRBJ2-7; 7 bases agree with TRBD1. This CDR3 contains 16 residues. Trimming took 6 bases from V and 0 from J; bases not matched to a gene: 11. CDR3 DNA: TGTGCCAGCAGCTCGGCCCGACCAGGGGGCTCCTACGAGCAGTACTCC. It encodes CASSSARPGGSYEQYS.

The chain carries TRBV7-2 and TRBJ1-1, with TRBD1 as a possible D gene (5 bases). Trimming pared 6 bases from V and 2 bases from J, leaving 10 bases between. CDR3 length: 13 residues. CDR1 and CDR2 (germline): SGHTA, FQGNSA. The CDR3 loop is CASSRQINTEAFF. DNA of the CDR3: TGTGCCAGCAGTCGACAGATAAACACTGAAGCTTTCTTT.

V gene TRBV6-1 combines with J gene TRBJ1-5; D uncertain. The CDR3 has 12 residues. V was pared by 8 bases and J by 6 bases, with 11 bases between. The germline V gene encodes CDR1 MNHNS and CDR2 SASEGT. CDR3 protein: CASGIKSQPQHF. The CDR3 bases are TGTGCCAGCGGGATAAAGAGTCAGCCCCAGCATTTT.

This clonotype was detected only a few times. This rearrangement joins TRBV12-3 or TRBV12-4 to TRBJ2-6; D is unclear. Trimming cost V 5 bases and J 2 bases, with 10 bases left between them. The CDR3 runs 15 residues. The CDR3 protein is CASSPRSAGANVLTF. CDR3 in DNA: TGTGCCAGCAGTCCGAGGAGTGCTGGGGCCAACGTCCTGACTTTC.

Only a few counts were recorded for this clonotype. The rearrangement links TRBV24-1 to TRBJ1-4; 7 positions agree with TRBD1. This CDR3 spans 16 amino acids. J lost 3 bases, V lost 4 bases, and 7 bases had no gene match. Per the germline V gene, CDR1 is KGHDR and CDR2 is SFDVKD. CDR3 sequence: CATSDPDRRANEKLFF. CDR3 sequence (DNA): TGTGCCACCAGTGACCCGGACAGGCGGGCTAATGAAAAACTGTTTTTT.

As DNA, the CDR3 is TGTGCCAGCAGCTTATACTCAGGTGGGGCAGATACGCAGTATTTT. As protein: CASSLYSGGADTQYF. This chain joins TRBV11-2 and TRBJ2-3; D is unresolved. Trimming took 2 bases from V and 4 from J, leaving 13 bases between them. The CDR3 has 15 residues. Germline V CDR1 and CDR2: SGHAT, FQNNGV. Based on the CDR3 plus reference TRBV11-2 and TRBJ2-3, the full variable domain is EAGVAQSPRYKIIEKRQSVAFWCNPISGHATLYWYQQILGQGPKLLIQFQNNGVVDDSQLPKDRFSAERLKGVDSTLKIQPAKLEDSAVYLCASSLYSGGADTQYFGPGTRLTVL.